The rows below give T cell receptor beta chains drawn from one sample of a study of human T cells and chemical hapten exposure. Each CDR3 protein gets one entry after TCRdb re-called the RACE reads with MiXCR. The sample yields 25,000 to 35,000 distinct CDR3 sequences, 4.5% to 7.5% seen once. The material was whole blood, obtained in connection with sensitization to the hapten diphenylcyclopropenone (DPC). These receptors were obtained from a man younger than 40 with alopecia areata. Some clones in this sample may be carry-over from other donors' samples. Both conserved end residues are trimmed from each CDR3. Each record gives: V gene, CDR3 protein.

TRBV28 ASSSFGQDHYAEQY
TRBV27 ASSREAGSYNEQF
TRBV6-6 ASSYVGTSGEGF
TRBV20-1 SASYRTGTRGDNEQF
TRBV5-1 ASSSYSRQAQETQY
TRBV19 ASSTMADYGYT
TRBV20-1 SARDARAGELF
TRBV6-5 ASSGQGLNNEQF
TRBV4-3 ASSQDKVGWDGYT
TRBV2 ASSLGQGVQPQH
TRBV29-1 SATSWVADTQY
TRBV27 ASSLGGAEQF
TRBV20-1 SARPPNTGELF
TRBV7-9 ASSLGSDGGNEQF
TRBV29-1 SVIGTALSSGANVLT
TRBV6-6 ASSYSGFNEKLF
TRBV30 AWSSQETQY
TRBV7-8 ASSLGPGLAGVETQY
TRBV12-3/TRBV12-4 ASTPSGGADNEQF
TRBV29-1 SARQGAKVDEKLF
TRBV29-1 SVEEDRVETQY
TRBV18 ASSPPGLDRNEQF
TRBV7-2 ASSPGVGYGYT
TRBV30 AWSPGQSSQDTQY
TRBV4-1 ASSQGWGGGNEQF
TRBV29-1 SVQGLASTDTQY
TRBV5-5 ASSLGTMEETQY
TRBV7-9 ASSLTIADTQY
TRBV7-2 ASSFSGVKETQY
TRBV9 ASSVTASGANVLT
TRBV30 AWTAAETQY
TRBV10-2 ASRETGTQPQH
TRBV19 ASSHSGAEGYT
TRBV19 ASSITPGGIQETQY
TRBV3-1 ASSQDAGLAGGPRTDTQY
TRBV20-1 SAREVGETQY
TRBV20-1 SAPGGGHEKLF
TRBV10-2 ASSRRIAGGENTGELF
TRBV11-1 ASSSPVRRGGNTDTQY
TRBV29-1 SVAATSGNNEQF